These T cell receptor beta chains were read from a single sample in a study of T cell repertoires in cytomegalovirus infection. Their recognized antigens are unknown. One entry per CDR3 protein, called by TCRdb with MiXCR from the reads. The sample lists approximately 910,000 distinct CDR3 sequences, roughly 31% occurring once. The specimen was cultured CD8+ T cells from PBMCs, collected from culture after CMV antigen stimulation. Receptors were obtained from a human donor in good health (CMV status not recorded). Some clones in this sample may be carry-over from other donors' samples. Both conserved end residues are part of each CDR3.

CASSYPGQGAPNSPLHF | TRBJ1-6 | TRBV28
CASSQDGGDGDEQFF | TRBJ2-1 | TRBV4-2
CATSGTRGGNGKLFF | TRBJ1-4 | TRBV15
CVSSTSGGGYNEQFF | TRBJ2-1 | TRBV7-2
CVSSLAGGQETQYF | TRBJ2-5 | TRBV6-2/TRBV6-3
CASSYRPAGNTGELFF | TRBJ2-2 | TRBV6-2/TRBV6-3
CASSEVVAQYF | TRBJ2-5 | TRBV6-1
CAIRSLAGAQETQYF | TRBJ2-5 | TRBV10-3
CASSLRGQGVEKLFF | TRBJ1-4 | TRBV7-9
CAISDGQGSDEKLFF | TRBJ1-4 | TRBV10-3
CASSPTGGSAFF | TRBJ1-1 | TRBV5-6
CASSPGRGSEKLFF | TRBJ1-4 | TRBV19
CASSPVGMRMKNTEAFF | TRBJ1-1 | TRBV7-2
CASRNSYGYTF | TRBJ1-2 | TRBV12-3/TRBV12-4
CASSVGTGGIEQFF | TRBJ2-1 | TRBV9
CSVDSGQGGYEQYF | TRBJ2-7 | TRBV29-1
CASSQALGQATYNEQFF | TRBJ2-1 | TRBV14
CASSQEWPNNEQFF | TRBJ2-1 | TRBV4-1
CAISPGTGRFRGYTF | TRBJ1-2 | TRBV10-3
CASSLTGGASEAFF | TRBJ1-1 | TRBV11-3
CASSDASKNQPQHF | TRBJ1-5 | TRBV4-1
CASSRTTSLNSPLHF | TRBJ1-6 | TRBV3-1
CASSLVGGRGRETQYF | TRBJ2-5 | TRBV7-9
CASSLALGEVDYGYTF | TRBJ1-2 | TRBV12-3/TRBV12-4
CASSFRGGSNTGELFF | TRBJ2-2 | TRBV28
CARDRDQPQHF | TRBJ1-5 | TRBV7-9